This T cell receptor (beta chain) was profiled in a study of cytomegalovirus exposure and HLA in healthy donors. Trimming took 3 bases from V and 4 from J, leaving 4 bases between them. The CDR3 loop spans 11 amino acids. Germline-derived CDR1 and CDR2 are MNHEY and SMNVEV (reference sequence). The PCR had 60 Vbeta and 13 Jbeta primers. Repertoires were generated with immunoSEQ multiplex PCR, while TCRdb's copy carries only in-frame clones and drops some. The data contain fewer than 150,000 clones, roughly 72% of them singletons. The sequencing sample was made of PBMCs. The rearrangement uses TRBV27 and TRBJ2-7; unclear D gene. The receptor's source is a woman aged 50 to 60 in good health and CMV-seropositive. CDR3 DNA sequence: TGTGCCAGCAGTTTTCGGTACGAGCAGTACTTC. Translated: CASSFRYEQYF.